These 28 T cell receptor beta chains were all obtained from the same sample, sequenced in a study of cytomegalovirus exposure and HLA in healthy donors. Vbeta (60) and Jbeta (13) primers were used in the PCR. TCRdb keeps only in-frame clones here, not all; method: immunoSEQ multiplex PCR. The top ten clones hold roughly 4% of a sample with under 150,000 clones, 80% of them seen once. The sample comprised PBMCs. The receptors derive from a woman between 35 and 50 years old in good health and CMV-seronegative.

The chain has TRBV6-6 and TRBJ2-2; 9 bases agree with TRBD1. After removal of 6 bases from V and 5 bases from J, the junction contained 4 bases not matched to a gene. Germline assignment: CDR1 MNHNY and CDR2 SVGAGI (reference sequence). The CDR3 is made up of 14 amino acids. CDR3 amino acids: CASRGQGGTGELFF. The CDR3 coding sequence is TGTGCCAGCAGGGGACAGGGAGGGACCGGGGAGCTGTTTTTT.

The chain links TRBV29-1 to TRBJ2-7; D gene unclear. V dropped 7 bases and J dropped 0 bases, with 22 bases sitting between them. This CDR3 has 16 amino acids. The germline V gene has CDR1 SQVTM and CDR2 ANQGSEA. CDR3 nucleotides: TGCAGCGCCTTGTCCCGGCCCGACTGGAGCTCCTACGAGCAGTACTTC. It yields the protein CSALSRPDWSSYEQYF.

This chain's CDR3 is CASSQDDTGGNQPQHF. CDR3 bases: TGCGCCAGCAGCCAAGACGATACAGGGGGCAATCAGCCCCAGCATTTT. The rearrangement links TRBV4-3 to TRBJ1-5, with 7 bases lining up with TRBD1. The V and J ends lost 0 bases and 2 bases, in that order; junction bases with no gene match: 4. CDR1 is LGHNA and CDR2 is YSLEER in the germline V gene. The CDR3 is made up of 16 amino acids.

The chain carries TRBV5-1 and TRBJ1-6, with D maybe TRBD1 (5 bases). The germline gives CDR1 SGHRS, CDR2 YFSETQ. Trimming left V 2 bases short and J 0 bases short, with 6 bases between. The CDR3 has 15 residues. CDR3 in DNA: TGCGCCAGCAGCTTACAGGACTCCTATAATTCACCCCTCCACTTT. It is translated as CASSLQDSYNSPLHF.

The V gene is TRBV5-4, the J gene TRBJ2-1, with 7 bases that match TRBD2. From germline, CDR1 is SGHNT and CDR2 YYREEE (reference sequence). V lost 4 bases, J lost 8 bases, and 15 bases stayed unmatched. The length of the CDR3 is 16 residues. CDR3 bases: TGTGCCAGCAGCCCCGACTCAGGCGGGAGTTTCGATGAGCAGTTCTTC. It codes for CASSPDSGGSFDEQFF.

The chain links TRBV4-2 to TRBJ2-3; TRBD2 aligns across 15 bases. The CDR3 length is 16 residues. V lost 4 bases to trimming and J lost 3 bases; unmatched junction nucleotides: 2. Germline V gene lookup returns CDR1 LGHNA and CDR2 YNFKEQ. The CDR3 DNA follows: TGTGCCAGCAGCCCAGGGACTAGCGGGAGGACAGATACGCAGTATTTT. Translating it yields CASSPGTSGRTDTQYF.

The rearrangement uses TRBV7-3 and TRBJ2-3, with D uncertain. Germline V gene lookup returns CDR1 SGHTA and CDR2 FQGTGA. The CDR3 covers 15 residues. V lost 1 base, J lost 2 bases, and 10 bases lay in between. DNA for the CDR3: TGTGCCAGCAGCTTAAACCCCGACACCACAGATACGCAGTATTTT. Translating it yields CASSLNPDTTDTQYF.

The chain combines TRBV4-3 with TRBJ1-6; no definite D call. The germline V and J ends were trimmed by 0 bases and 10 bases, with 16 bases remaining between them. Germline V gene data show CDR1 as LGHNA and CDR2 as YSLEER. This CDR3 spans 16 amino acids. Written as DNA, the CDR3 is TGCGCCAGCAGCCAAGATCAATTGGCCCCGGGGTCACCCCTCCACTTT. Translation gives CASSQDQLAPGSPLHF.

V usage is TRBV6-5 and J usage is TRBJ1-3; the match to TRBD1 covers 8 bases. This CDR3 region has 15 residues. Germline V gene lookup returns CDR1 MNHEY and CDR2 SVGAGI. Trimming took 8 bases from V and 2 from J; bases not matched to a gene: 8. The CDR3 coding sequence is TGTGCCAGCGTGCCGAGGGACAGGCCTGGAAACACCATATATTTT. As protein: CASVPRDRPGNTIYF.

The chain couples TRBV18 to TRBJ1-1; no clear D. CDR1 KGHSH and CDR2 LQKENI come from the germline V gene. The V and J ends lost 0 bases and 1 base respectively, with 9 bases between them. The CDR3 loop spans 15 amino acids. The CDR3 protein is CASSPPLHSNTEAFF. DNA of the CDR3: TGTGCCAGCTCACCACCCCTTCACTCGAACACTGAAGCTTTCTTT.

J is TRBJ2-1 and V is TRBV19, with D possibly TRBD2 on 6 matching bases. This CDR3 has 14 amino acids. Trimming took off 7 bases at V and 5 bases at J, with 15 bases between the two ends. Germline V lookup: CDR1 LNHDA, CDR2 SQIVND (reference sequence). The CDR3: CASTKETRDNEQFF. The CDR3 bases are TGTGCCAGTACAAAAGAGACTAGGGACAATGAGCAGTTCTTC.

The CDR3 reads CASTAGGSGHPKRGSYGYTF. The CDR3 nucleotides are TGTGCCAGTACCGCTGGGGGCTCGGGACACCCGAAAAGGGGATCTTATGGCTACACCTTC. The J gene is TRBJ1-2, the V gene TRBV19, with a weak D call TRBD1 (6 bases). V was trimmed by 7 bases and J by 5 bases, leaving 35 bases between them. Germline assignment: CDR1 LNHDA and CDR2 SQIVND (reference sequence). The CDR3 length is 20 residues.

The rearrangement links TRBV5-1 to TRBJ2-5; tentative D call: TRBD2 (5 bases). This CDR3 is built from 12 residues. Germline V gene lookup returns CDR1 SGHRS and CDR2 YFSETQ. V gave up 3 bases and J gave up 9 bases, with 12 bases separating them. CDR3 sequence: CASSSFTGAQYF. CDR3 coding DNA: TGCGCCAGCAGCTCCTTCACCGGGGCCCAGTACTTC.

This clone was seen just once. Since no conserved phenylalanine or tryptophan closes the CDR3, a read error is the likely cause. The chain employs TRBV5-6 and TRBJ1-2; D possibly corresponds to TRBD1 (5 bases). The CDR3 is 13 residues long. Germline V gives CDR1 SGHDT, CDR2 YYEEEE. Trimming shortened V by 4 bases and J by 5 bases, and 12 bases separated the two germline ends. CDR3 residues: CASSRGTGYGYTL. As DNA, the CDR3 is TGTGCCAGCAGCAGGGGAACAGGTTATGGCTACACCCTC.

CDR3 amino acids: CASSLSGSTGELFF. The DNA for the CDR3 is TGTGCCAGCAGCCTAAGCGGGAGCACCGGGGAGCTGTTTTTT. The chain joins TRBV14 to TRBJ2-2, with 8 bases lining up with TRBD2. Germline V gene sequence: CDR1 SGHDN, CDR2 FVKESK. Trimming cost V 4 bases and J 4 bases; bases outside gene matches: 2. The CDR3 loop spans 14 amino acids.

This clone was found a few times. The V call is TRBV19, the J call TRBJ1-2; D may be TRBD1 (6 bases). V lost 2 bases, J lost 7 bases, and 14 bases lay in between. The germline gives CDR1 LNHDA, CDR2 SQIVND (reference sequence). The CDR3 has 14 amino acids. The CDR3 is CASSITGIEAGYTF. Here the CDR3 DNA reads TGTGCCAGTAGTATAACAGGGATAGAGGCTGGCTACACCTTC.

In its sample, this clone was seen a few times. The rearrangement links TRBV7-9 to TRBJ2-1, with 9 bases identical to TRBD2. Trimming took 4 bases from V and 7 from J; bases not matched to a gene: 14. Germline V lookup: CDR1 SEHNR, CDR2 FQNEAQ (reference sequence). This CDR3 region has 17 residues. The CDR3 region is CASSSPPAGGRFNEQFF. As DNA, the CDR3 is TGTGCCAGCAGCTCACCACCTGCGGGGGGGCGATTTAATGAGCAGTTCTTC.

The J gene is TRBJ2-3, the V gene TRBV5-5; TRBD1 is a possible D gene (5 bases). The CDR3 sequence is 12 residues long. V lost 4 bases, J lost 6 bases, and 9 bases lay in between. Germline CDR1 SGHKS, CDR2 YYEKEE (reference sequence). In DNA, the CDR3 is TGTGCCAGCAGCCCAGGGATTGATACGCAGTATTTT. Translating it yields CASSPGIDTQYF. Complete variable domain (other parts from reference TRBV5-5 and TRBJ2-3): DAGVTQSPTHLIKTRGQQVTLRCSPISGHKSVSWYQQVLGQGPQFIFQYYEKEERGRGNFPDRFSARQFPNYSSELNVNALLLGDSALYLCASSPGIDTQYFGPGTRLTVL.

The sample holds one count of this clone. CDR3 loop: CASGLDSRVEAFF. DNA of the CDR3: TGTGCTAGTGGTTTGGATTCGCGGGTTGAAGCTTTCTTT. V gene TRBV12-5 combines with J gene TRBJ1-1; no clear D. The CDR3 has 13 residues. Per the germline V gene, CDR1 is LGHNT and CDR2 is FRNRAP. Trimming took off 1 base at V and 7 bases at J, with 10 bases between the two ends.

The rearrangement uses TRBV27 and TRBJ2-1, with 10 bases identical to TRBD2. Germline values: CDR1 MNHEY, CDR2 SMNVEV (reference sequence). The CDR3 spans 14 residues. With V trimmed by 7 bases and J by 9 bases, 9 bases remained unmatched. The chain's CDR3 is CASTPSGRAGEQFF. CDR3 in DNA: TGTGCCAGCACTCCGAGCGGGAGGGCCGGTGAGCAGTTCTTC.

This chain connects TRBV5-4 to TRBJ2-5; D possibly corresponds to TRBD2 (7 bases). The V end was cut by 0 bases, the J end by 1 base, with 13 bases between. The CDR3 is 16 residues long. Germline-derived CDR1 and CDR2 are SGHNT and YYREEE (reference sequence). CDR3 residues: CASSLEPGGSQETQYF. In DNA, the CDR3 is TGTGCCAGCAGCTTGGAGCCGGGGGGCTCCCAAGAGACCCAGTACTTC.

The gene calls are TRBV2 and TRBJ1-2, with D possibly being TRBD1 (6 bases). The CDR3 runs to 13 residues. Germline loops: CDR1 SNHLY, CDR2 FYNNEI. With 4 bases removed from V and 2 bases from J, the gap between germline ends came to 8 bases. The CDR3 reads CASSGQENYGYTF. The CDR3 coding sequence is TGTGCCAGCAGTGGACAGGAGAACTATGGCTACACCTTC.

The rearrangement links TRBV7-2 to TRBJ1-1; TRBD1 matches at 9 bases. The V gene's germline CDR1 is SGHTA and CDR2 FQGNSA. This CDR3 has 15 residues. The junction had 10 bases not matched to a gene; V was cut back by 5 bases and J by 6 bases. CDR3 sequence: CASSPDRGRTSEAFF. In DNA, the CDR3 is TGTGCCAGCAGCCCGGACAGGGGCCGTACCTCTGAAGCTTTCTTT.

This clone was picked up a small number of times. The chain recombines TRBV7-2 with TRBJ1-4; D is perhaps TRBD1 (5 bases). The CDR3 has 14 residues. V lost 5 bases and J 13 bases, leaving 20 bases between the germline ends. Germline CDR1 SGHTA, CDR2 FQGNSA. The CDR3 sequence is CASSLGAGVSGLFF. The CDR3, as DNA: TGTGCCAGCAGCCTAGGGGCCGGGGTGAGTGGACTGTTTTTT.

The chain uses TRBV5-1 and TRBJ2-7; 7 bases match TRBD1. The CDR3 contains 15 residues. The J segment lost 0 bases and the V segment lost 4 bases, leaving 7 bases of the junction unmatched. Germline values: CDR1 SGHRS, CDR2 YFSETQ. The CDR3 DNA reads TGCGCCAGCAGCCCAAGGACAGGTTACTCCTACGAGCAGTACTTC. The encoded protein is CASSPRTGYSYEQYF.

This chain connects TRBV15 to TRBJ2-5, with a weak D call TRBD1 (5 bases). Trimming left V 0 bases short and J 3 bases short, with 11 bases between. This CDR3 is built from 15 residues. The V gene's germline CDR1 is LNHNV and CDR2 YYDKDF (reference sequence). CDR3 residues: CATSRDLAGKETQYF. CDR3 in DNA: TGTGCCACCAGCAGAGATTTGGCAGGGAAAGAGACCCAGTACTTC. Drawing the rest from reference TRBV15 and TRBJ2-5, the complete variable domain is DAMVIQNPRYQVTQFGKPVTLSCSQTLNHNVMYWYQQKSSQAPKLLFHYYDKDFNNEADTPDNFQSRRPNTSFCFLDIRSPGLGDTAMYLCATSRDLAGKETQYFGPGTRLLVL.

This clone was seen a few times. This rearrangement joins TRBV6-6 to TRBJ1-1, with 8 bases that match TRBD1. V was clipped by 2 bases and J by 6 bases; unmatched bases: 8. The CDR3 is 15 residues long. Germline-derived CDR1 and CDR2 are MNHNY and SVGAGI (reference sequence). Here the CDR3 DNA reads TGTGCCAGCAGTTACGAGGGACAGGTGCGACCTGAAGCTTTCTTT. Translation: CASSYEGQVRPEAFF.

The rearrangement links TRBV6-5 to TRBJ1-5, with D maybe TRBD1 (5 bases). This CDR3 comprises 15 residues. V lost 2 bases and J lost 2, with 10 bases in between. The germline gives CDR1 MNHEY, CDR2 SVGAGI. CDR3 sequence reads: CASSYSGAGNQPQHF. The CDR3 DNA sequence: TGTGCCAGCAGTTACAGCGGGGCGGGCAATCAGCCCCAGCATTTT.